This TCR beta chain was obtained from a study of blood T cell repertoires in COVID-19. TCRdb's copy holds only in-frame clones and misses some; the assay was immunoSEQ multiplex PCR. The sample has roughly 120,000 clones; roughly 92% are singletons. The source of this sequence is a man aged 50 or older with COVID-19, enrolled during active disease. Sequenced input: peripheral blood.

CDR3 in amino acids: CASSEYGLGSGTRNTQYF. CDR3 DNA sequence: TGTGCCAGCAGTGAATACGGCCTAGGTAGCGGGACACGAAATACGCAGTATTTT. The chain recombines TRBV6-1 with TRBJ2-3; 8 nucleotides align to TRBD2. CDR1 and CDR2 (germline): MNHNS, SASEGT. CDR3 size: 18 residues. V was pared by 2 bases and J by 7 bases, with 17 bases of the junction left unmatched.